The 26 T cell receptor beta chains given below trace back to one sample, sequenced in a study of blood T cell repertoires in COVID-19. TCRdb's table, derived via immunoSEQ multiplex PCR, lists solely in-frame clones and lacks some. This table holds fewer than 300,000 clones, 80% to 95% found once. The sample taken for sequencing was PBMCs or T cells enriched from blood (not recorded which). The receptor source for this set is a woman in her 30s who had recovered from COVID-19.

This clone was picked up one time. The V call is TRBV6-6, the J call TRBJ2-1, with unresolved D. The CDR3 loop spans 16 amino acids. The germline V gene has CDR1 MNHNY and CDR2 SVGAGI (reference sequence). Trimming took 0 bases from V and 0 from J, leaving 9 bases between them. CDR3 amino acids: CASSYSTVSSYNEQFF. DNA for the CDR3: TGTGCCAGCAGTTACTCAACAGTGAGCTCCTACAATGAGCAGTTCTTC.

The chain links TRBV9 to TRBJ2-7; TRBD2 agrees at 13 bases. Trimming at V came to 0 bases and at J to 5 bases, leaving 8 bases not matched to a gene. This CDR3 is built from 17 residues. Germline V gene data show CDR1 as SGDLS and CDR2 as YYNGEE. The CDR3 bases are TGTGCCAGCAGCGTAGCCCCTACTAGCGGGAGGGAGAACGAGCAGTACTTC. Residues: CASSVAPTSGRENEQYF.

The chain employs TRBV18 and TRBJ2-1; unclear D gene. V was cut by 2 bases and J by 6 bases, with 5 bases left in between. Germline values: CDR1 KGHSH, CDR2 LQKENI. The CDR3 runs 12 residues. Here the CDR3 DNA reads TGTGCCAGCTCACCAATCGTCAATGAGCAGTTCTTC. Translated, it gives CASSPIVNEQFF. The full variable domain, completed using reference TRBV18 and TRBJ2-1, is NAGVMQNPRHLVRRRGQEARLRCSPMKGHSHVYWYRQLPEEGLKFMVYLQKENIIDESGMPKERFSAEFPKEGPSILRIQQVVRGDSAAYFCASSPIVNEQFFGPGTRLTVL.

The CDR3 protein is CASRALLSGQRPSYEQYF. CDR3 in DNA: TGTGCCAGCAGAGCGCTCTTATCTGGCCAGCGCCCTTCCTACGAGCAGTACTTC. V and J are TRBV2 and TRBJ2-7; D is ambiguous. The CDR3 has 18 amino acids. Trimming removed 6 bases at V and 1 base at J, with 25 bases between. Germline-derived CDR1 and CDR2 are SNHLY and FYNNEI.

The chain employs TRBV9 and TRBJ2-3; 10 positions match TRBD2. The CDR3 spans 14 residues. The V segment lost 0 bases and the J segment 7 bases; nucleotides outside the gene matches: 2. From germline, CDR1 is SGDLS and CDR2 YYNGEE. CDR3 DNA sequence: TGTGCCAGCAGCGTAGGTAGCGGGAGGAATACGCAGTATTTT. Its translation is CASSVGSGRNTQYF.

This rearrangement joins TRBV10-3 to TRBJ2-1; TRBD1 aligns across 8 bases. V lost 6 bases to trimming and J lost 3 bases; unmatched junction nucleotides: 7. This CDR3 is built from 15 residues. Germline CDR1 ENHRY, CDR2 SYGVKD. CDR3 in DNA: TGTGCCATCAGGCATGACAGGGGAGTCTACAATGAGCAGTTCTTC. It is translated as CAIRHDRGVYNEQFF.

This chain uses TRBV25-1 with TRBJ2-7; maybe TRBD1 (5 bases). CDR3 size: 15 residues. V lost 1 base, J lost 9 bases, and 19 bases lay in between. Germline CDR1 is MGHDK and CDR2 is SYGVNS. The CDR3 loop is CASSESGQGGLPQYF. The CDR3 DNA is TGTGCCAGCAGTGAATCAGGGCAGGGTGGCTTGCCGCAGTACTTC.

The CDR3 spells CASSSVVAHPYNEQFF. DNA for the CDR3: TGTGCCAGCAGCAGTGTCGTCGCGCACCCCTACAATGAGCAGTTCTTC. This chain joins TRBV6-2 or TRBV6-3 and TRBJ2-1; D gene ambiguous. The V and J ends lost 6 bases and 2 bases respectively, with 17 bases between them. The germline gives CDR1 MNHEY, CDR2 SVGEGT. CDR3 length equals 16 residues.

The J gene is TRBJ1-5, the V gene TRBV11-3; possibly TRBD1 for D (5 bases). V lost 3 bases, J lost 0 bases, and 9 bases lay in between. This CDR3 is built from 15 residues. The germline V gene has CDR1 SGHNT and CDR2 YENEEA. This CDR3 is CASSLDGGSNQPQHF. The CDR3, as DNA: TGTGCCAGCAGCTTGGACGGGGGTAGCAATCAGCCCCAGCATTTT.

The rearrangement links TRBV7-3 to TRBJ2-7; 9 bases align to TRBD2. This CDR3 contains 14 residues. Trimming cost V 5 bases and J 1 base; bases outside gene matches: 3. The germline CDR1 and CDR2 sequences are SGHTA and FQGTGA. The chain's CDR3 is CASSATSGSYEQYF. The CDR3 DNA reads TGTGCCAGCAGCGCGACTAGCGGATCCTACGAGCAGTACTTC. Supplemented by reference TRBV7-3 and TRBJ2-7, the full variable domain reads GAGVSQTPSNKVTEKGKYVELRCDPISGHTALYWYRQSLGQGPEFLIYFQGTGAADDSGLPNDRFFAVRPEGSVSTLKIQRTERGDSAVYLCASSATSGSYEQYFGPGTRLTVT.

CDR3 bases: TGCGCCAGCAGCCCTAGCGGGGGCAACTACGAGCAGTACTTC. This translates into CASSPSGGNYEQYF. The chain joins TRBV5-1 to TRBJ2-7; 10 bases match TRBD2. The CDR3 runs 14 residues. V trimming: 4 bases; J trimming: 3 bases; junction bases outside the gene matches: 4. From germline, CDR1 is SGHRS and CDR2 YFSETQ.

V usage is TRBV27 and J usage is TRBJ2-7, with 10 positions matching TRBD1. The J segment lost 3 bases and the V segment lost 5 bases, leaving 7 bases of the junction unmatched. From germline, CDR1 is MNHEY and CDR2 SMNVEV (reference sequence). This CDR3 spans 15 amino acids. The CDR3 coding sequence is TGTGCCAGCAGTCTGACAGGGGGCGAAATCTACGAGCAGTACTTC. It codes for CASSLTGGEIYEQYF.

V and J are TRBV14 and TRBJ2-1; the D gene is possibly TRBD1 (6 bases). V was cut by 0 bases and J by 10 bases, with 7 bases left in between. Germline CDR1 and CDR2: SGHDN and FVKESK. The CDR3 length is 12 residues. The CDR3 is CASSQETGEQFF. The DNA for the CDR3 is TGTGCCAGCAGCCAAGAGACAGGCGAGCAGTTCTTC. The full variable domain, completed using reference TRBV14 and TRBJ2-1, is EAGVTQFPSHSVIEKGQTVTLRCDPISGHDNLYWYRRVMGKEIKFLLHFVKESKQDESGMPNNRFLAERTGGTYSTLKVQPAELEDSGVYFCASSQETGEQFFGPGTRLTVL.

The gene calls are TRBV4-3 and TRBJ1-2; D not resolved. With 4 bases removed from V and 4 bases from J, the gap between germline ends came to 7 bases. The CDR3 extends over 12 amino acids. The germline CDR1 and CDR2 sequences are LGHNA and YSLEER. DNA for the CDR3: TGCGCCAGCAGCCGAGACGGCTATGGCTACACCTTC. Its translation is CASSRDGYGYTF.

The chain employs TRBV28 and TRBJ2-7; 7 positions agree with TRBD2. This CDR3 contains 15 residues. CDR1 is MDHEN and CDR2 is SYDVKM in the germline V gene. Losses at the gene ends were 2 bases for V and 3 bases for J; bases not matched to a gene: 7. CDR3 nucleotide sequence: TGTGCCAGCAGTTTAGGGTCTAGCGGACTCTACGAGCAGTACTTC. Translated: CASSLGSSGLYEQYF.

The CDR3, as DNA: TGTGCCAGCAGTTTAGGACAGATAGGCTATGGCTACACCTTC. Encoded protein: CASSLGQIGYGYTF. This chain uses TRBV28 with TRBJ1-2; possibly TRBD1 for D (6 bases). The CDR3 extends over 14 amino acids. V shed 2 bases and J shed 4 bases, with 11 bases lying between them. Germline CDR1 reads MDHEN; CDR2 reads SYDVKM.

The chain combines TRBV19 with TRBJ2-3; TRBD2 matches at 8 bases. The germline V gene has CDR1 LNHDA and CDR2 SQIVND (reference sequence). CDR3 length: 14 residues. V gave up 7 bases and J gave up 2 bases; unmatched junction bases: 5. CDR3 sequence reads: CASTRGGNTDTQYF. CDR3 coding DNA: TGTGCCAGTACCCGCGGGGGGAACACAGATACGCAGTATTTT.

J is TRBJ1-1 and V is TRBV15; 8 bases are a match to TRBD1. CDR3 length: 12 residues. The germline V gene encodes CDR1 LNHNV and CDR2 YYDKDF (reference sequence). V shed 0 bases and J 10 bases; nucleotides not matched to a gene: 1. The CDR3: CATSREGTGAFF. In nucleotides, the CDR3 is TGTGCCACCAGCAGAGAAGGGACAGGAGCTTTCTTT.

Only one count was recorded for this clone. This sample also contains other DNA sequences that code for the same CDR3. CDR3 residues: CASSPGDTEAFF. The CDR3 DNA sequence: TGTGCCAGCAGTCCGGGAGACACTGAAGCTTTCTTT. The chain links TRBV7-9 to TRBJ1-1; no clear D. The length of the CDR3 is 12 residues. Trimming removed 6 bases from V and 3 bases from J, with 8 bases in between. Germline V lookup: CDR1 SEHNR, CDR2 FQNEAQ (reference sequence).

The chain joins TRBV5-4 to TRBJ1-5; weak D call: TRBD1 (5 bases). The germline gives CDR1 SGHNT, CDR2 YYREEE (reference sequence). This CDR3 is 14 amino acids long. Trimming took off 4 bases at V and 1 base at J, with 9 bases between the two ends. The CDR3 DNA sequence: TGTGCCAGCAGCCTTCGGGGGAGCAATCAGCCCCAGCATTTT. Translation: CASSLRGSNQPQHF.

This chain joins TRBV7-9 and TRBJ2-3; TRBD2 aligns across 14 bases. The CDR3 sequence is 16 residues long. Germline CDR1 reads SEHNR; CDR2 reads FQNEAQ (reference sequence). J gave up 4 bases and V 4 bases, and 4 bases lay outside the gene matches. CDR3 DNA: TGTGCCAGCAGCTCCGGGACTAGCGGGAGATCAGATACGCAGTATTTT. As protein: CASSSGTSGRSDTQYF.

J is TRBJ1-2 and V is TRBV6-4; D gene unclear. CDR3 length equals 15 residues. Trimming took 6 bases from V and 0 from J, leaving 14 bases between them. The V gene's germline CDR1 is MRHNA and CDR2 SNTAGT. DNA for the CDR3: TGTGCCAGCAGCTACGAACAGCACCCTAACTATGGCTACACCTTC. This encodes CASSYEQHPNYGYTF.

This chain uses TRBV28 with TRBJ1-5; 8 nucleotides match TRBD1. From germline, CDR1 is MDHEN and CDR2 SYDVKM. The CDR3 extends over 14 amino acids. Losses at the gene ends were 3 bases for V and 7 bases for J; bases not matched to a gene: 5. CDR3 protein: CASSFRTGRQPQHF. CDR3 in DNA: TGTGCCAGCAGTTTTCGGACAGGGCGCCAGCCCCAGCATTTT.

This chain uses TRBV5-6 with TRBJ1-6; TRBD1 matches 8 bases. From germline, CDR1 is SGHDT and CDR2 YYEEEE. This CDR3 comprises 17 residues. V lost 1 base to trimming and J lost 4 bases; unmatched junction nucleotides: 7. CDR3 nucleotides: TGTGCCAGCAGCTTGCTCGGACAGGGCAAGTATAATTCACCCCTCCACTTT. It is translated as CASSLLGQGKYNSPLHF.

This chain connects TRBV28 to TRBJ2-2; TRBD2 matches at 16 bases. This CDR3 has 19 amino acids. J was trimmed by 1 base and V by 5 bases; bases with no gene match: 7. Germline V gives CDR1 MDHEN, CDR2 SYDVKM. CDR3 in DNA: TGTGCCAGCAGTATACCGGGACTAGCGGGAGGGATGAACACCGGGGAGCTGTTTTTT. Translating it yields CASSIPGLAGGMNTGELFF.

The V gene is TRBV30, the J gene TRBJ1-1; 8 bases are a match to TRBD1. Germline values: CDR1 GTSNPN, CDR2 SVGIG (reference sequence). The CDR3 spans 16 residues. Germline trimming cut 0 bases from V and 6 bases from J; bases unmatched to any gene: 12. The CDR3 here is CAWSVRRGRLRAEAFF. CDR3 DNA: TGTGCCTGGAGTGTACGCAGGGGGCGCTTAAGGGCTGAAGCTTTCTTT.